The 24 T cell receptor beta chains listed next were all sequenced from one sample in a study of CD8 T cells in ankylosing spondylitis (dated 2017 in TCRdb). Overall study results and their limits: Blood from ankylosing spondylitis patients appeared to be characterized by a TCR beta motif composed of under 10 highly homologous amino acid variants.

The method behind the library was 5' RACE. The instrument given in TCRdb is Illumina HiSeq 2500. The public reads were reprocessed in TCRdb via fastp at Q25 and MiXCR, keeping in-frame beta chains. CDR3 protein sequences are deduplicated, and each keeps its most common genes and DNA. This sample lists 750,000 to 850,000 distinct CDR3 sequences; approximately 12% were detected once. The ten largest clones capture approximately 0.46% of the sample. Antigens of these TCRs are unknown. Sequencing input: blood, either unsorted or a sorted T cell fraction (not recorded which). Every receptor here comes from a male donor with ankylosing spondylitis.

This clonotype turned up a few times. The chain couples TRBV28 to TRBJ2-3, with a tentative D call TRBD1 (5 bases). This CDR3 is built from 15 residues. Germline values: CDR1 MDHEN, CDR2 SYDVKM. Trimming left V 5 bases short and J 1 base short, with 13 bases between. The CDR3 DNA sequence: TGTGCCAGCAGTACCAGGGCGACGGGCACAGATACGCAGTATTTT. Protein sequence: CASSTRATGTDTQYF.

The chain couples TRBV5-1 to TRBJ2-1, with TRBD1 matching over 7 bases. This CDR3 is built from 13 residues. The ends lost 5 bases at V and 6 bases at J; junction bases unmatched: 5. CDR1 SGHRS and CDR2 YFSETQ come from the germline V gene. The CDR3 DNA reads TGCGCCAGCAGTTGGGACAGCTTCAATGAGCAGTTCTTC. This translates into CASSWDSFNEQFF.

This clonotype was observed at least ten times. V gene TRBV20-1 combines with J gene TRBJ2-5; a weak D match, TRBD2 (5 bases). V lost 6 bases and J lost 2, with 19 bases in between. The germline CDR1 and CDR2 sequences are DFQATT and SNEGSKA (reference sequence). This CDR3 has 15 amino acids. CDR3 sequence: CSAEVLGLSQETQYF. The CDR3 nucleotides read TGCAGTGCCGAGGTTTTAGGACTTTCACAAGAGACCCAGTACTTC.

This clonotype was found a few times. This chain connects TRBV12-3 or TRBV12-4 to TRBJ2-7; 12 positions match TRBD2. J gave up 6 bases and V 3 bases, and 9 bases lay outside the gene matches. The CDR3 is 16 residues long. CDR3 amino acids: CASSFRSTSGSAEQYF. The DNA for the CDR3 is TGTGCCAGCAGTTTCCGCTCGACTAGCGGGAGTGCCGAGCAGTACTTC.

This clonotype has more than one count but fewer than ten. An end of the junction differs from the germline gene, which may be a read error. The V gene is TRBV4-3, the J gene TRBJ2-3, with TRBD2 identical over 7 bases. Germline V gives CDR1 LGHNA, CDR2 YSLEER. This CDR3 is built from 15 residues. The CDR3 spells CASSKDRGGTDTQYF. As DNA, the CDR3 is TGCGCCAGCAGCAAAGACCGGGGGGGCACAGATACGCAGTATTTT.

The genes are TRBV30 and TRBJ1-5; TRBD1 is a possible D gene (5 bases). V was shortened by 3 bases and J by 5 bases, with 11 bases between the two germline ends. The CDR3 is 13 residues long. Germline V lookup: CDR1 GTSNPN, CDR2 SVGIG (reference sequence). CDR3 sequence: CAWSRDRDQPQHF. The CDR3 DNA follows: TGTGCCTGGAGCCGGGACCGAGATCAGCCCCAGCATTTT.

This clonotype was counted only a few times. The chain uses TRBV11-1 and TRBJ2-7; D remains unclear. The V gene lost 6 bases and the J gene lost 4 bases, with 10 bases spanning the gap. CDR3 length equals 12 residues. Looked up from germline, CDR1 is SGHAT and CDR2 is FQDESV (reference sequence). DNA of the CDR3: TGTGCCAGCAGTCAATATGGTTACGAGCAGTACTTC. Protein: CASSQYGYEQYF.

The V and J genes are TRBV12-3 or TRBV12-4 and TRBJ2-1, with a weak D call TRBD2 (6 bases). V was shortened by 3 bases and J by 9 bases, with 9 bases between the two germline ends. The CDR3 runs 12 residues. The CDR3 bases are TGTGCCAGCAGTTTGAGAGCGGGTGAGCAGTTCTTC. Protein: CASSLRAGEQFF.

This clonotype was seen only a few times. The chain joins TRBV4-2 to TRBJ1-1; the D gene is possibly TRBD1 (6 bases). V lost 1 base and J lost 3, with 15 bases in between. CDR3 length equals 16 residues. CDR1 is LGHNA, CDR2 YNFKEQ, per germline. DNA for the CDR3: TGTGCCAGCAGCCAAGCTTTACGAGGGGGGTACACTGAAGCTTTCTTT. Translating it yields CASSQALRGGYTEAFF.

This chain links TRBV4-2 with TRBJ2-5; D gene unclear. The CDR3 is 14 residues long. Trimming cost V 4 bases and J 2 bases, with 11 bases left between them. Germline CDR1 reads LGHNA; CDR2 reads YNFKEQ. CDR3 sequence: CASSLIGVQETQYF. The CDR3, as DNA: TGTGCCAGCAGCCTAATTGGGGTGCAAGAGACCCAGTACTTC.

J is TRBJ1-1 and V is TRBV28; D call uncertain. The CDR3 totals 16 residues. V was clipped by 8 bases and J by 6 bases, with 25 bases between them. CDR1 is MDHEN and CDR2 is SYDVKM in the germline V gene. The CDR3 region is CASPPSPVELGSEAFF. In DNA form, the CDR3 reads TGTGCCAGCCCCCCTTCCCCCGTCGAACTGGGCTCTGAAGCTTTCTTT.

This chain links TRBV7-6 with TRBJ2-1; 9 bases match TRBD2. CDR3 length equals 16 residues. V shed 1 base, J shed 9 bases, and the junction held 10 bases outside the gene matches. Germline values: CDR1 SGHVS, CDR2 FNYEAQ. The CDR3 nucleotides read TGTGCCAGCAGCTTAGGAGACAGGAGAGCGGGGGGTGAGCAGTTCTTC. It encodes CASSLGDRRAGGEQFF.

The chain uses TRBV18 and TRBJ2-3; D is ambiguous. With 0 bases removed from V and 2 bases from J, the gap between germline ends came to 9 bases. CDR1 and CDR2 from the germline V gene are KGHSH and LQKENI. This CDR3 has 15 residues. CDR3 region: CASSPPNSPTDTQYF. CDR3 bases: TGTGCCAGCTCACCACCGAACAGCCCCACAGATACGCAGTATTTT.

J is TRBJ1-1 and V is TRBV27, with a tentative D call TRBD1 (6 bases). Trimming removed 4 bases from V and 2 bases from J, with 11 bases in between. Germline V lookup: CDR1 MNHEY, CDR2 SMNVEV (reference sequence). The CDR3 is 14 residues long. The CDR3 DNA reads TGTGCCAGCAGTTCTCAGGGGTACAACACTGAAGCTTTCTTT. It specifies CASSSQGYNTEAFF.

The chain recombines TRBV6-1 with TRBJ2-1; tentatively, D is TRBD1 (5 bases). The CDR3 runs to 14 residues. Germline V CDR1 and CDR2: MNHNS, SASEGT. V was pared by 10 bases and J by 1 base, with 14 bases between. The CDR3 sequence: CATKTRTSYNEQFF. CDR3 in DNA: TGTGCCACCAAGACAAGGACATCCTACAATGAGCAGTTCTTC.

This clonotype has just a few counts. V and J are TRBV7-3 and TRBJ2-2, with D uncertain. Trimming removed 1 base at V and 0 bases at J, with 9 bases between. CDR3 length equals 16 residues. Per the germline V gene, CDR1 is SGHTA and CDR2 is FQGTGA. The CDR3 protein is CASSLNAGTNTGELFF. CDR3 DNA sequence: TGTGCCAGCAGCTTAAACGCAGGCACGAACACCGGGGAGCTGTTTTTT.

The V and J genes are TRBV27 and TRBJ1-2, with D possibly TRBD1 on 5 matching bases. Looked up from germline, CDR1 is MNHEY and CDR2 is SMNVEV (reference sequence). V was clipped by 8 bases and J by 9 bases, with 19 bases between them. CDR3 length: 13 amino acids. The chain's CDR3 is CASRLSQGVSYTF. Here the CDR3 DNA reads TGTGCCAGCCGTCTGTCCCAGGGAGTTAGCTACACCTTC.

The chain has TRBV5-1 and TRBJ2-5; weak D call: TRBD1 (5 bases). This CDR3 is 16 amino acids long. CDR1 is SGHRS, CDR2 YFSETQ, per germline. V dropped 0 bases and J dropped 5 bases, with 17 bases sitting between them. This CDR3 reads CASSLAGAGQAETQYF. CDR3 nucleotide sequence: TGCGCCAGCAGCTTGGCTGGGGCAGGGCAAGCGGAGACCCAGTACTTC.

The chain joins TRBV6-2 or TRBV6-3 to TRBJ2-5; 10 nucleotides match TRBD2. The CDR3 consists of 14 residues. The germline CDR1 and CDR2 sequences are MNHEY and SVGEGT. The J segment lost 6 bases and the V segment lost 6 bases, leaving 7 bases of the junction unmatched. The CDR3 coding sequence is TGTGCCAGCAGCTCAGCGGGAGGGGTTAAGACCCAGTACTTC. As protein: CASSSAGGVKTQYF.

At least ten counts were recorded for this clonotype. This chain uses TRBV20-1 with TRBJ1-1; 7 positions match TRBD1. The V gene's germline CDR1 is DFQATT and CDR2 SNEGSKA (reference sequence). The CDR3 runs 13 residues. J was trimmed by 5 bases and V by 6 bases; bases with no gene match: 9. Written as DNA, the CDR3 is TGCAGTGCGTTAGGCAGGGGGTGGACTGAAGCTTTCTTT. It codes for CSALGRGWTEAFF.

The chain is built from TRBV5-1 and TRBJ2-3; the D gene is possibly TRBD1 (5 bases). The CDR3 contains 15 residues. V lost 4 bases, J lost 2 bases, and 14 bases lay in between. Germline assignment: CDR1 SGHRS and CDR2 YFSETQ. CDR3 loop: CASSPNRQTTDTQYF. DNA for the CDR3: TGCGCCAGCAGCCCCAACCGACAGACCACAGATACGCAGTATTTT.

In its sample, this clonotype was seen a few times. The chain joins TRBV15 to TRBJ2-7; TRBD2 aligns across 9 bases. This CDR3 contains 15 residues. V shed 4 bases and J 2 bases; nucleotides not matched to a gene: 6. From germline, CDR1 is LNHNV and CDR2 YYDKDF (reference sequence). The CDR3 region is CATSTTAGGPYEQYF. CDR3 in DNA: TGTGCCACCAGCACCACAGCGGGAGGACCCTACGAGCAGTACTTC. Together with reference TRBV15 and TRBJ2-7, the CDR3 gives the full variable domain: DAMVIQNPRYQVTQFGKPVTLSCSQTLNHNVMYWYQQKSSQAPKLLFHYYDKDFNNEADTPDNFQSRRPNTSFCFLDIRSPGLGDTAMYLCATSTTAGGPYEQYFGPGTRLTVT.

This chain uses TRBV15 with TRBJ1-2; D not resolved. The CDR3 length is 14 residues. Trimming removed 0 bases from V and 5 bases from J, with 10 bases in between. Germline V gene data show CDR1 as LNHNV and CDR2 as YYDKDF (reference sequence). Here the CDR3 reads CATSRDSAAYGYTF. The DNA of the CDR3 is TGTGCCACCAGCAGAGATTCGGCCGCGTATGGCTACACCTTC.

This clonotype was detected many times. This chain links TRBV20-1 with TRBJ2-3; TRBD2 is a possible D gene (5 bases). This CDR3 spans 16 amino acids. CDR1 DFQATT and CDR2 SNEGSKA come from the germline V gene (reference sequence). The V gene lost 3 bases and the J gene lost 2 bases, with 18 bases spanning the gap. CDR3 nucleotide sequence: TGCAGTGCTAGTACCCCCGGGAAACAATTCACAGATACGCAGTATTTT. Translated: CSASTPGKQFTDTQYF.